These 23 T cell receptor beta chains were all obtained from the same sample, sequenced in a study of cytomegalovirus exposure and HLA in healthy donors. The PCR ran on 60 Vbeta and 13 Jbeta primers. Measured with immunoSEQ multiplex PCR; TCRdb has only the in-frame clones, and not every one. The sample contains roughly 77,000 clones, 60% to 85% of which appear only once. The source material was PBMCs. The receptors derive from a man aged 40-49 years in good health and CMV-seronegative.

The chain uses TRBV19 and TRBJ1-2, with 7 nucleotides matching TRBD1. The CDR3 contains 13 residues. Germline assignment: CDR1 LNHDA and CDR2 SQIVND (reference sequence). V shed 4 bases and J 8 bases; nucleotides not matched to a gene: 7. The CDR3 reads CASSTQGGMGYTF. DNA of the CDR3: TGTGCCAGTAGTACCCAGGGGGGAATGGGCTACACCTTC.

The chain has TRBV7-2 and TRBJ1-1; TRBD1 is a possible D gene (5 bases). In germline, CDR1 is SGHTA, CDR2 FQGNSA. Trimming took off 2 bases at V and 1 base at J, with 5 bases between the two ends. This CDR3 is built from 13 residues. For the CDR3, the DNA is TGTGCCAGCAGCTTACAGGGGAACACTGAAGCTTTCTTT. Amino acid sequence: CASSLQGNTEAFF.

The chain carries TRBV6-6 and TRBJ2-7, with TRBD2 matching over 10 bases. With V trimmed by 3 bases and J by 2 bases, 1 base remained unmatched. This CDR3 contains 14 residues. The germline V gene has CDR1 MNHNY and CDR2 SVGAGI (reference sequence). The CDR3: CASSYSGRTYEQYF. In DNA, the CDR3 is TGTGCCAGCAGTTATAGCGGGAGGACCTACGAGCAGTACTTC.

V gene TRBV11-2 combines with J gene TRBJ1-2; 7 bases are a match to TRBD1. The CDR3 sequence is 15 residues long. Looked up from germline, CDR1 is SGHAT and CDR2 is FQNNGV. J gave up 3 bases and V 3 bases, and 7 bases lay outside the gene matches. The chain's CDR3 is CASSFFPGTDYGYTF. CDR3 DNA sequence: TGTGCCAGCAGCTTTTTTCCAGGGACAGACTATGGCTACACCTTC.

The chain links TRBV18 to TRBJ2-5, with TRBD1 matching 8 bases. The V and J ends lost 6 bases and 5 bases, in that order; junction bases with no gene match: 5. Germline CDR1 is KGHSH and CDR2 is LQKENI. CDR3 length: 13 amino acids. The CDR3 loop is CASSQGAGETQYF. The DNA of the CDR3 is TGTGCCAGCTCGCAGGGGGCAGGGGAGACCCAGTACTTC.

The chain couples TRBV30 to TRBJ2-3, with D perhaps TRBD2 (5 bases). The V gene's germline CDR1 is GTSNPN and CDR2 SVGIG (reference sequence). The ends were cut back, 4 bases at V and 3 bases at J, with 14 bases in the middle. CDR3 length: 14 residues. The CDR3 DNA reads as TGTGCCTGGAACAGATTAGCGACAACAGATACGCAGTATTTT. It specifies CAWNRLATTDTQYF.

CDR3 sequence (DNA): TGTGCCAGCAGTTCGCCCGGACTAGCGGACTACGAGCAGTACTTC. Translation gives CASSSPGLADYEQYF. The chain recombines TRBV5-4 with TRBJ2-7, with TRBD2 identical over 10 bases. This CDR3 region has 15 residues. In germline, CDR1 is SGHNT, CDR2 YYREEE (reference sequence). Trimming cost V 5 bases and J 3 bases; bases outside gene matches: 8.

J is TRBJ2-1 and V is TRBV29-1, with TRBD1 matching 9 bases. V gave up 7 bases and J gave up 3 bases; unmatched junction bases: 7. The CDR3 covers 14 residues. CDR1 and CDR2 from the germline V gene are SQVTM and ANQGSEA. The CDR3 DNA follows: TGCAGCGCTCGGGACAGGGCGGGCTACAATGAGCAGTTCTTC. Encoded protein: CSARDRAGYNEQFF.

This rearrangement joins TRBV9 to TRBJ2-3, with 10 bases identical to TRBD2. Germline CDR1 reads SGDLS; CDR2 reads YYNGEE. J was trimmed by 1 base and V by 1 base; bases with no gene match: 15. The CDR3 is 20 amino acids. CDR3 in amino acids: CASSVKSFTSGTRGTDTQYF. CDR3 nucleotides: TGTGCCAGCAGCGTAAAGAGTTTTACTAGCGGGACGCGGGGCACAGATACGCAGTATTTT. Full variable domain (missing parts from reference TRBV9 and TRBJ2-3): DSGVTQTPKHLITATGQRVTLRCSPRSGDLSVYWYQQSLDQGLQFLIQYYNGEERAKGNILERFSAQQFPDLHSELNLSSLELGDSALYFCASSVKSFTSGTRGTDTQYFGPGTRLTVL.

The gene calls are TRBV28 and TRBJ1-5; no clear D. The CDR3 consists of 13 residues. Germline values: CDR1 MDHEN, CDR2 SYDVKM. Trimming shortened V by 2 bases and J by 4 bases, and 6 bases separated the two germline ends. The CDR3 reads CASSLDTNQPQHF. CDR3 nucleotides: TGTGCCAGCAGTTTAGACACTAATCAGCCCCAGCATTTT.

V gene TRBV19 combines with J gene TRBJ2-3; TRBD1 aligns across 8 bases. This CDR3 region has 15 residues. With V trimmed by 6 bases and J by 0 bases, 5 bases remained unmatched. CDR1 and CDR2 (germline): LNHDA, SQIVND (reference sequence). The CDR3 here is CASRHDRGSTDTQYF. The CDR3 DNA is TGTGCCAGTAGGCATGACAGGGGAAGCACAGATACGCAGTATTTT. Looking up the rest from reference TRBV19 and TRBJ2-3 gives the full variable domain: DGGITQSPKYLFRKEGQNVTLSCEQNLNHDAMYWYRQDPGQGLRLIYYSQIVNDFQKGDIAEGYSVSREKKESFPLTVTSAQKNPTAFYLCASRHDRGSTDTQYFGPGTRLTVL.

The genes are TRBV6-5 and TRBJ1-4; the match to TRBD1 covers 9 bases. This CDR3 is 15 amino acids long. The V gene's germline CDR1 is MNHEY and CDR2 SVGAGI. The ends lost 6 bases at V and 5 bases at J; junction bases unmatched: 7. This chain's CDR3 is CASRDPGQGNEKLFF. The CDR3 nucleotides read TGTGCCAGCAGAGACCCGGGACAGGGAAATGAAAAACTGTTTTTT.

This chain links TRBV28 with TRBJ1-2; D possibly corresponds to TRBD1 (6 bases). Germline V CDR1 and CDR2: MDHEN, SYDVKM. The CDR3 covers 13 residues. V lost 5 bases and J lost 4, with 11 bases in between. The CDR3: CASSQGRIYGYTF. CDR3 coding DNA: TGTGCCAGCAGTCAGGGGAGAATCTATGGCTACACCTTC.

The chain couples TRBV28 to TRBJ2-2; D remains ambiguous. The V gene's germline CDR1 is MDHEN and CDR2 SYDVKM. Trimming took off 5 bases at V and 5 bases at J, with 9 bases between the two ends. This CDR3 has 13 residues. CDR3 nucleotides: TGTGCCAGCAGTGTCCCTTTTACCGGGGAGCTGTTTTTT. This codes for CASSVPFTGELFF.

The chain employs TRBV28 and TRBJ1-2, with unresolved D. Germline-derived CDR1 and CDR2 are MDHEN and SYDVKM. The CDR3 covers 14 residues. Trimming shortened V by 0 bases and J by 6 bases, and 11 bases separated the two germline ends. The CDR3 nucleotides read TGTGCCAGCAGTTTATGGGAGCGGAGAGATGGCTACACCTTC. Amino acids: CASSLWERRDGYTF.

V is TRBV30 and J is TRBJ2-7; 10 bases agree with TRBD1. This CDR3 region has 13 residues. The V gene's germline CDR1 is GTSNPN and CDR2 SVGIG (reference sequence). CDR3 DNA sequence: TGTGCTTCGAAGGGGACAGGGGACTACGAGCAGTACTTC. Encoded protein: CASKGTGDYEQYF. Using reference TRBV30 and TRBJ2-7 for the parts outside the CDR3, the full variable domain is SQTIHQWPATLVQPVGSPLSLECTVEGTSNPNLYWYRQAAGRGLQLLFYSVGIGQISSEVPQNLSASRPQDRQFILSSKKLLLSDSGFYLCASKGTGDYEQYFGPGTRLTVT.

The chain combines TRBV11-2 with TRBJ1-1; maybe TRBD1 (5 bases). CDR3 length equals 17 residues. Germline CDR1 and CDR2: SGHAT and FQNNGV. V gave up 1 base and J gave up 2 bases, with 17 bases separating them. The CDR3 coding sequence is TGTGCCAGCAGCTTAGGGTTAGGGCAGGGAGGTAACACTGAAGCTTTCTTT. Translating gives CASSLGLGQGGNTEAFF.

The chain employs TRBV28 and TRBJ2-7, with TRBD1 identical over 7 bases. This CDR3 contains 14 residues. The germline V gene encodes CDR1 MDHEN and CDR2 SYDVKM. The junction had 8 bases not matched to a gene; V was cut back by 7 bases and J by 2 bases. The CDR3 protein is CASNPTGPPYEQYF. DNA of the CDR3: TGTGCCAGCAACCCGACAGGGCCCCCCTACGAGCAGTACTTC.

The genes are TRBV4-1 and TRBJ2-4; 8 bases match TRBD1. V dropped 7 bases and J dropped 2; count of bases not matched to a gene: 10. This CDR3 is 16 amino acids long. Germline V lookup: CDR1 MGHRA, CDR2 YSYEKL. This CDR3 reads CASNDDRGFTKNIQYF. In DNA form, the CDR3 reads TGCGCCAGCAACGATGACAGGGGATTTACCAAAAACATTCAGTACTTC.

A few counts support this clone. The V and J genes are TRBV9 and TRBJ2-2; 9 nucleotides line up with TRBD2. CDR1 SGDLS and CDR2 YYNGEE come from the germline V gene. The CDR3 has 17 amino acids. The ends lost 4 bases at V and 9 bases at J; junction bases unmatched: 16. The CDR3 here is CASSTRIVAGVSRELFF. DNA for the CDR3: TGTGCCAGCAGCACCCGTATAGTAGCGGGAGTATCACGGGAGCTGTTTTTT.

V and J are TRBV20-1 and TRBJ1-1, with D possibly being TRBD1 (5 bases). Germline V gene lookup returns CDR1 DFQATT and CDR2 SNEGSKA (reference sequence). V was pared by 5 bases and J by 3 bases, with 7 bases between. The CDR3 has 11 amino acids. This CDR3 is CSASRDTEAFF. The CDR3 nucleotides are TGCAGTGCTTCCAGGGACACTGAAGCTTTCTTT.

The V call is TRBV28, the J call TRBJ1-1; 8 bases are shared with TRBD1. This CDR3 region has 15 residues. V was clipped by 7 bases and J by 8 bases; unmatched bases: 15. CDR1 MDHEN and CDR2 SYDVKM come from the germline V gene. CDR3 sequence: CASNPFGQGEREAFF. The CDR3, as DNA: TGTGCCAGCAACCCCTTCGGACAGGGAGAAAGGGAAGCTTTCTTT.

This clone was seen just once. V gene TRBV5-4 combines with J gene TRBJ2-7; 8 positions agree with TRBD2. There are 15 residues in the CDR3. Germline assignment: CDR1 SGHNT and CDR2 YYREEE (reference sequence). V lost 5 bases and J lost 4; bases outside the gene matches: 11. The DNA for the CDR3 is TGTGCCAGCAGTTTGAAGCGGGAGTCGAGGTACGAGCAGTACTTC. It codes for CASSLKRESRYEQYF. Looking up the rest from reference TRBV5-4 and TRBJ2-7 gives the full variable domain: ETGVTQSPTHLIKTRGQQVTLRCSSQSGHNTVSWYQQALGQGPQFIFQYYREEENGRGNFPPRFSGLQFPNYSSELNVNALELDDSALYLCASSLKRESRYEQYFGPGTRLTVT.